Shown below are 20 T cell receptor beta chains from a single sample sequenced in a study of neurological immune-mediated disorders. MiXCR, applied by TCRdb to the 5' RACE reads, yields one record per CDR3 protein. The sample yields about 59,000 distinct CDR3 sequences, more than 9.5% seen once. Sequenced sample: PBMCs. All receptors derive from a woman aged 55-70 years with HTLV-1-associated myelopathy (HAM/TSP).

Points on this clonotype: A much larger clone is a single base away; this may be a read error. The gene calls are TRBV6-5 and TRBJ2-7, with D unresolved. V lost 2 bases and J 3 bases, leaving 17 bases between the germline ends. The germline V gene encodes CDR1 MNHEY and CDR2 SVGAGI. The CDR3 is 16 residues long. The CDR3, as DNA: TGTGCCAGCAGTTACATCCTGGGTGAAAGGAACTACGAGCAGTACTTC. This codes for CASSYILGERNYEQYF.

This clonotype was counted only a few times. The chain joins TRBV20-1 to TRBJ2-5; D possibly corresponds to TRBD1 (6 bases). The CDR3 is made up of 13 amino acids. Germline assignment: CDR1 DFQATT and CDR2 SNEGSKA (reference sequence). Trimming removed 1 base at V and 1 base at J, with 7 bases between. In nucleotides, the CDR3 is TGCAGTGCTAGAGTGGGGGCCCAAGAGACCCAGTACTTC. Its protein is CSARVGAQETQYF.

Many counts were recorded for this clonotype. CDR3 DNA: TGTGCCAGCAGCTTGGCCGGGATAGCAGGGTCCTACGAGCAGTACTTC. Translation: CASSLAGIAGSYEQYF. The V gene is TRBV5-6, the J gene TRBJ2-7; D might be TRBD1 or TRBD2, each matching 5 bases. The CDR3 sequence is 16 residues long. The V gene lost 0 bases and the J gene lost 1 base, with 14 bases spanning the gap. Germline V gives CDR1 SGHDT, CDR2 YYEEEE.

This clonotype was seen many times. J is TRBJ2-7 and V is TRBV4-1, with D possibly TRBD1 on 6 matching bases. This CDR3 has 15 amino acids. CDR1 is MGHRA, CDR2 YSYEKL, per germline. The V gene lost 3 bases and the J gene lost 1 base, with 13 bases spanning the gap. The CDR3, as DNA: TGCGCCAGCAGCCACCATGGACAGCCTTCCTACGAGCAGTACTTC. Its protein is CASSHHGQPSYEQYF.

This clonotype has a count of ten or more. The chain carries TRBV5-6 and TRBJ2-4, with 8 bases aligning to TRBD1. Germline CDR1 and CDR2: SGHDT and YYEEEE. This CDR3 is built from 17 residues. With V trimmed by 4 bases and J by 0 bases, 9 bases remained unmatched. The chain's CDR3 is CASSPQGGRLAKNIQYF. In DNA form, the CDR3 reads TGTGCCAGCAGCCCACAGGGGGGCAGACTAGCCAAAAACATTCAGTACTTC.

This clonotype was seen once. The V call is TRBV5-1, the J call TRBJ1-2; 12 bases map to TRBD1. This CDR3 has 15 amino acids. Trimming cost V 4 bases and J 4 bases; bases outside gene matches: 5. CDR1 SGHRS and CDR2 YFSETQ come from the germline V gene. This CDR3 reads CASSPGTGGFYGYTF. The CDR3 region has the DNA TGCGCCAGCAGCCCCGGGACAGGGGGCTTCTATGGCTACACCTTC. The complete variable domain, with remaining parts taken from reference TRBV5-1 and TRBJ1-2, reads KAGVTQTPRYLIKTRGQQVTLSCSPISGHRSVSWYQQTPGQGLQFLFEYFSETQRNKGNFPGRFSGRQFSNSRSEMNVSTLELGDSALYLCASSPGTGGFYGYTFGSGTRLTVV.

This clonotype was detected many times. The gene calls are TRBV20-1 and TRBJ2-1; 8 bases agree with TRBD2. Germline assignment: CDR1 DFQATT and CDR2 SNEGSKA (reference sequence). Trimming at V came to 3 bases and at J to 4 bases, leaving 5 bases not matched to a gene. The CDR3 totals 14 residues. CDR3 protein: CSASRPSGYNEQFF. The CDR3 DNA is TGCAGTGCTAGTAGGCCTAGCGGGTACAATGAGCAGTTCTTC.

The chain combines TRBV9 with TRBJ2-1; D perhaps matches TRBD2 (7 bases). There are 16 residues in the CDR3. V lost 4 bases, J lost 7 bases, and 21 bases lay in between. CDR1 and CDR2 from the germline V gene are SGDLS and YYNGEE. In DNA, the CDR3 is TGTGCCAGCAGCCTTCGTGCGGGGGCCCTTGGTAATGAGCAGTTCTTC. Its protein is CASSLRAGALGNEQFF.

The table lists this clonotype with many counts. The chain carries TRBV5-1 and TRBJ2-1; 10 nucleotides line up with TRBD1. This CDR3 has 15 residues. Germline CDR1 is SGHRS and CDR2 is YFSETQ. The J segment lost 6 bases and the V segment lost 3 bases, leaving 6 bases of the junction unmatched. The CDR3 reads CASSSTGQGTNEQFF. DNA of the CDR3: TGCGCCAGCAGCTCTACGGGACAGGGGACCAATGAGCAGTTCTTC.

The table lists this clonotype with many counts. V and J are TRBV7-6 and TRBJ2-1; either TRBD1 or TRBD2 may fit D (5 bases each). V was shortened by 4 bases and J by 7 bases, with 5 bases between the two germline ends. The CDR3 is 11 amino acids. Germline lookup yields CDR1 SGHVS and CDR2 FNYEAQ. Here the CDR3 reads CASSWGNEQFF. CDR3 DNA sequence: TGTGCCAGCAGCTGGGGGAATGAGCAGTTCTTC. Supplemented by reference TRBV7-6 and TRBJ2-1, the full variable domain reads GAGVSQSPRYKVTKRGQDVALRCDPISGHVSLYWYRQALGQGPEFLTYFNYEAQQDKSGLPNDRFSAERPEGSISTLTIQRTEQRDSAMYRCASSWGNEQFFGPGTRLTVL.

This clonotype was seen at least ten times. This sequence joins TRBV5-1 and TRBJ2-3, with TRBD2 matching 7 bases. The V gene end was trimmed by 2 bases and the J gene end by 3 bases; junction bases not matched to a gene: 9. Germline CDR1 reads SGHRS; CDR2 reads YFSETQ. The CDR3 has 16 amino acids. This chain's CDR3 is CASSFGWGRATDTQYF. DNA of the CDR3: TGCGCCAGCAGCTTCGGTTGGGGGAGGGCGACAGATACGCAGTATTTT.

This clonotype was recorded many times. The rearrangement joins TRBV28 to TRBJ1-2; D not resolved. Between the trimmed V and J ends, which lost 2 bases and 8 bases, there was a span of 12 bases. CDR3 length equals 13 residues. Germline V CDR1 and CDR2: MDHEN, SYDVKM. CDR3 sequence: CASSLETRGGYTF. CDR3 nucleotides: TGTGCCAGCAGTTTAGAGACAAGAGGGGGCTACACCTTC.

This clonotype has a count of ten or more. The chain couples TRBV7-6 to TRBJ1-2; D is undetermined. The CDR3 totals 13 residues. Germline V CDR1 and CDR2: SGHVS, FNYEAQ. Trimming left V 5 bases short and J 2 bases short, with 9 bases between. This chain's CDR3 is CASSPEPNYGYTF. The CDR3 bases are TGTGCCAGCAGCCCCGAGCCCAACTATGGCTACACCTTC.

This clonotype was recorded many times. This chain connects TRBV4-1 to TRBJ2-4; D possibly corresponds to TRBD1 (5 bases). Trimming removed 0 bases at V and 4 bases at J, with 13 bases between. Germline loops: CDR1 MGHRA, CDR2 YSYEKL. CDR3 length: 16 residues. CDR3 region: CASSQEGVQVKNIQYF. The CDR3 nucleotides are TGCGCCAGCAGCCAAGAAGGGGTACAGGTGAAAAACATTCAGTACTTC.

This clonotype was found many times. The chain carries TRBV5-1 and TRBJ2-1, with TRBD2 matching over 11 bases. V shed 3 bases, J shed 7 bases, and the junction held 6 bases outside the gene matches. The CDR3 runs to 15 residues. Germline values: CDR1 SGHRS, CDR2 YFSETQ. In DNA, the CDR3 is TGCGCCAGCAGCTCACTAGCGGGAGTCGGGAATGAGCAGTTCTTC. It specifies CASSSLAGVGNEQFF. The full variable domain, its missing parts supplied by reference TRBV5-1 and TRBJ2-1, is KAGVTQTPRYLIKTRGQQVTLSCSPISGHRSVSWYQQTPGQGLQFLFEYFSETQRNKGNFPGRFSGRQFSNSRSEMNVSTLELGDSALYLCASSSLAGVGNEQFFGPGTRLTVL.

This clonotype was found many times. The chain combines TRBV5-1 with TRBJ2-2; maybe TRBD2 (6 bases). With 0 bases removed from V and 3 bases from J, the gap between germline ends came to 21 bases. The CDR3 is 19 residues long. Germline V gene sequence: CDR1 SGHRS, CDR2 YFSETQ. CDR3 bases: TGCGCCAGCAGCTTGGTTTATGGAGGGCCGGGCCTGGACACCGGGGAGCTGTTTTTT. Its protein is CASSLVYGGPGLDTGELFF. Based on the CDR3 plus reference TRBV5-1 and TRBJ2-2, the full variable domain is KAGVTQTPRYLIKTRGQQVTLSCSPISGHRSVSWYQQTPGQGLQFLFEYFSETQRNKGNFPGRFSGRQFSNSRSEMNVSTLELGDSALYLCASSLVYGGPGLDTGELFFGEGSRLTVL.

This clonotype has ten or more counts. The chain is built from TRBV7-3 and TRBJ2-1; D is ambiguous. The CDR3 is 13 amino acids. Per germline, CDR1 SGHTA and CDR2 FQGTGA. The V end lost 1 base, the J end lost 0 bases, and 1 base lay between the germline ends. The CDR3 protein is CASSLNSYNEQFF. Here the CDR3 DNA reads TGTGCCAGCAGCTTAAACTCCTACAATGAGCAGTTCTTC.

The chain employs TRBV18 and TRBJ2-7; perhaps TRBD2 as D (6 bases). This CDR3 spans 11 amino acids. Germline V lookup: CDR1 KGHSH, CDR2 LQKENI. Trimming took 8 bases from V and 5 from J, leaving 10 bases between them. Here the CDR3 DNA reads TGTGCCAGCCTGGTAGCGGACGAGCAGTACTTC. It specifies CASLVADEQYF.

This clonotype was seen ten or more times. The chain uses TRBV7-8 and TRBJ2-1, with a weak D call TRBD2 (5 bases). V lost 8 bases and J lost 4, with 18 bases in between. The V gene's germline CDR1 is SGHVS and CDR2 FQNEAQ. The CDR3 has 15 residues. The CDR3 region is CASGPRVRSYNEQFF. DNA for the CDR3: TGTGCCAGCGGTCCGAGGGTGAGGTCTTACAATGAGCAGTTCTTC.

This clonotype appeared many times. This rearrangement joins TRBV6-5 to TRBJ1-5; 8 bases align to TRBD1. From germline, CDR1 is MNHEY and CDR2 SVGAGI. After removal of 0 bases from V and 7 bases from J, the junction contained 8 bases not matched to a gene. The CDR3 consists of 16 residues. The CDR3 reads CASSYSGARGHQPQHF. DNA for the CDR3: TGTGCCAGCAGTTACTCTGGGGCCAGGGGGCACCAGCCCCAGCATTTT.